The rows below give T cell receptor beta chains drawn from one sample of a study of technical replicates of blood from several donors. Profiled with immunoSEQ multiplex PCR; TCRdb holds only in-frame clones, not every one. The sample shows around 70,000 clones, 93% of them seen only once. The specimen was T cells isolated from PBMCs. The receptor set was obtained from a human donor in good health. The CDR3 runs from the conserved cysteine through the conserved F or W. Fields, in order: D gene, V gene, J gene, clone size, CDR3 protein, CDR3 DNA. D genes are given only for firm matches. Only some rows state a clone size, as once, few, many or a class for expanded clones.

.	TRBV29-1	TRBJ2-1	.	CSGEGVGNEQFF	TGCAGCGGGGAGGGGGTCGGGAATGAGCAGTTCTTC
.	TRBV18	TRBJ1-2	.	CASSPPGVAYGYTF	TGTGCCAGCTCACCACCCGGGGTAGCCTATGGCTACACCTTC
.	TRBV10-3	TRBJ2-7	.	CAIRVGAYYEQYF	TGTGCCATCAGGGTGGGAGCTTATTACGAGCAGTACTTC
.	TRBV27	TRBJ1-5	once	CASSLISGASVAQHF	TGTGCCAGCAGTTTAATCTCAGGGGCCTCAGTGGCCCAGCATTTT
TRBD1	TRBV18	TRBJ1-5	.	CASSPDRGRLYF	TGTGCCAGCTCACCCGACAGGGGCCGTTTGTATTTT
TRBD1	TRBV18	TRBJ1-5	.	CASSAAGGAYSNQPQHF	TGTGCCAGCTCGGCAGCAGGGGGCGCTTACAGCAATCAGCCCCAGCATTTT
TRBD2	TRBV4-2	TRBJ2-3	.	CASSQAASGRHTDTQYF	TGTGCCAGCAGCCAAGCAGCCAGCGGGAGACACACAGATACGCAGTATTTT
.	TRBV7-6	TRBJ2-3	.	CASSSLTDTQYF	TGTGCCAGCAGCTCCCTCACAGATACGCAGTATTTT
TRBD1	TRBV9	TRBJ2-5	.	CASSVAQGAGETQYF	TGTGCCAGCAGCGTGGCCCAGGGGGCAGGGGAGACCCAGTACTTC
TRBD2	TRBV30	TRBJ2-3	.	CAWRATSGTDTQYF	TGTGCCTGGAGAGCGACTAGCGGGACAGATACGCAGTATTTT
TRBD1	TRBV6-5	TRBJ2-1	.	CASSDRGDNEQFF	TGTGCCAGCAGTGACAGGGGTGACAATGAGCAGTTCTTC
TRBD1	TRBV7-2	TRBJ2-4	.	CASSLGQGDIQYF	TGTGCCAGCAGCTTAGGACAGGGGGACATTCAGTACTTC
TRBD2	TRBV4-1	TRBJ2-1	.	CASSQGGTSGRARTYNEQFF	TGCGCCAGCAGCCAAGGAGGGACTAGCGGGAGGGCCCGGACCTACAATGAGCAGTTCTTC
.	TRBV10-1	TRBJ1-1	.	CASSAPNGKAFF	TGCGCCAGCAGTGCCCCTAATGGTAAAGCTTTCTTT
.	TRBV29-1	TRBJ2-7	once	CSAGTSSYEQYF	TGCAGCGCCGGGACATCCTCCTACGAGCAGTACTTC
TRBD1	TRBV9	TRBJ2-7	.	CASSPWTGEAYEQYF	TGTGCCAGCAGCCCCTGGACAGGGGAGGCCTACGAGCAGTACTTC
.	TRBV9	TRBJ2-7	.	CASSVGGGAGYEQYF	TGTGCCAGCAGCGTAGGCGGGGGCGCAGGCTACGAGCAGTACTTC
TRBD2	TRBV11-2	TRBJ2-3	.	CASTPTSGNYDTQYF	TGTGCCAGCACCCCTACTAGCGGGAACTATGATACGCAGTATTTT
.	TRBV5-1	TRBJ2-6	once	CASRPRRDSGANVLTF	TGCGCCAGCAGACCCCGACGGGACTCTGGGGCCAACGTCCTGACTTTC
.	TRBV9	TRBJ1-1	.	CASSVVGSNTEAFF	TGTGCCAGCAGCGTAGTGGGCAGTAACACTGAAGCTTTCTTT
.	TRBV5-6	TRBJ2-7	.	CASSLDREQYF	TGTGCCAGCAGCTTGGACAGGGAGCAGTACTTC
TRBD2	TRBV12-5	TRBJ2-6	.	CASGSGGSGANVLTF	TGTGCTAGTGGTTCGGGGGGGTCTGGGGCCAACGTCCTGACTTTC
TRBD2	TRBV7-6	TRBJ2-1	.	CASSFIAGEVDEQFF	TGTGCCAGCAGCTTTATAGCGGGAGAAGTCGATGAGCAGTTCTTC
TRBD1	TRBV19	TRBJ1-5	.	CASRDRYGNQPQHF	TGTGCCAGTAGGGACAGGTATGGCAATCAGCCCCAGCATTTT
.	TRBV21-1	TRBJ2-7	.	CASSISGSHPYEQYF	TGTGCCAGCAGCATAAGCGGGAGTCACCCCTACGAGCAGTACTTC
.	TRBV7-8	TRBJ2-7	.	CASQGGQTPYEQYF	TGTGCCTCCCAGGGGGGACAGACCCCCTACGAGCAGTACTTC
.	TRBV27	TRBJ1-2	.	CASSLSTPQGAVYGYTF	TGTGCCAGCAGCTTATCCACGCCCCAGGGCGCTGTCTATGGCTACACCTTC
TRBD1	TRBV7-2	TRBJ2-7	.	CASSFTGTGPRNF	TGTGCCAGCAGCTTCACCGGGACAGGCCCACGGAACTTC
.	TRBV29-1	TRBJ2-7	.	CSVDGQPDSYEQYF	TGCAGCGTCGACGGACAGCCCGACTCCTACGAGCAGTACTTC
.	TRBV4-1	TRBJ1-2	.	CASSQASRDTRSRGYTF	TGCGCCAGCAGCCAAGCATCCCGGGACACGAGGAGTAGAGGCTACACCTTC
.	TRBV2	TRBJ1-4	.	CASRTGTPAEKLFF	TGTGCCAGCAGAACAGGGACACCGGCCGAAAAACTGTTTTTT
TRBD1	TRBV19	TRBJ1-1	.	CASSTSPGQGIPTEAFF	TGTGCCAGTAGTACGTCACCGGGACAGGGGATACCCACTGAAGCTTTCTTT
TRBD2	TRBV7-2	TRBJ2-7	.	CASSLGSPDGLAGGEQYF	TGTGCCAGCAGCTTAGGAAGTCCCGACGGACTAGCGGGAGGAGAGCAGTACTTC
.	TRBV29-1	TRBJ1-1	once	CSVEDGWGSPRLTEAFF	TGCAGCGTTGAAGATGGGTGGGGCTCTCCGCGACTTACTGAAGCTTTCTTT
TRBD1	TRBV29-1	TRBJ1-4	.	CSVVGGTGDHEKLFF	TGCAGCGTTGTGGGGGGGACAGGGGATCATGAAAAACTGTTTTTT
TRBD2	TRBV5-1	TRBJ2-1	.	CASSLRLAASSYNEQFF	TGCGCCAGCAGCTTGAGGCTAGCGGCGAGCTCCTACAATGAGCAGTTCTTC
.	TRBV9	TRBJ1-1	few	CASSVAIRDTEAFF	TGTGCCAGCAGCGTAGCAATACGGGACACTGAAGCTTTCTTT
.	TRBV4-1	TRBJ1-1	.	CASSQVRPRRTRIVTEAFF	TGCGCCAGCAGCCAAGTACGTCCACGACGGACTCGTATAGTAACTGAAGCTTTCTTT
.	TRBV28	TRBJ1-4	.	CASRGAGSTNEKLFF	TGTGCCAGCAGGGGGGCAGGGTCAACTAATGAAAAACTGTTTTTT
.	TRBV11-1	TRBJ1-2	.	CASSLERAPSERGYTF	TGTGCCAGCAGCTTAGAAAGGGCCCCCTCCGAGCGGGGCTACACCTTC
.	TRBV7-3	TRBJ2-3	.	CASSPRGTDTQYF	TGTGCCAGCAGCCCAAGGGGAACAGATACGCAGTATTTT
.	TRBV7-2	TRBJ2-3	.	CASSRRPQDLYTQYF	TGTGCCAGCAGCCGTCGGCCCCAGGATTTGTATACGCAGTATTTT
.	TRBV7-3	TRBJ2-1	.	CASSLLRGDNEQFF	TGTGCCAGCAGCTTACTCAGGGGGGACAATGAGCAGTTCTTC
.	TRBV7-9	TRBJ2-5	.	CASSPASQETQYF	TGTGCCAGCAGCCCCGCTAGTCAAGAGACCCAGTACTTC
.	TRBV7-9	TRBJ2-2	.	CASRFRTGSDTGELFF	TGTGCCAGCAGGTTTCGAACAGGGTCGGACACCGGGGAGCTGTTTTTT
.	TRBV7-6	TRBJ2-1	.	CASSSTGGIGLPYNEQFF	TGTGCCAGCAGCTCAACTGGGGGGATAGGGTTACCCTACAATGAGCAGTTCTTC
.	TRBV6-5	TRBJ1-6	.	CARFRRGNSPLHF	TGTGCCAGGTTCCGACGGGGAAATTCACCCCTCCACTTT
.	TRBV7-9	TRBJ2-7	.	CASSSASGSSYEQYF	TGTGCCAGCAGCTCAGCCTCTGGGAGCTCCTACGAGCAGTACTTC
TRBD1	TRBV27	TRBJ1-1	.	CASSGTGYMNTEAFF	TGTGCCAGCAGTGGGACAGGCTACATGAACACTGAAGCTTTCTTT
.	TRBV2	TRBJ2-7	.	CASQVSSYEQYF	TGTGCCAGCCAGGTTAGCTCCTACGAGCAGTACTTC
TRBD2	TRBV29-1	TRBJ2-1	.	CSFSGGSGGAYNEQFF	TGCAGCTTCTCCGGGGGGAGCGGGGGGGCTTACAATGAGCAGTTCTTC
.	TRBV28	TRBJ1-2	.	CASSLHRASVGYTF	TGTGCCAGCAGTTTACACAGGGCAAGCGTCGGCTACACCTTC
.	TRBV9	TRBJ1-1	.	CASTQYNTEAFF	TGTGCCAGCACGCAGTATAACACTGAAGCTTTCTTT
.	TRBV28	TRBJ1-1	once	CASSFFHTEAFF	TGTGCCAGCAGTTTCTTCCACACTGAAGCTTTCTTT
TRBD1	TRBV5-6	TRBJ1-5	few	CASSFNRNRGSHNQPQHF	TGTGCCAGCAGCTTCAACCGAAACAGGGGCTCCCACAATCAGCCCCAGCATTTT
.	TRBV2	TRBJ1-2	.	CASSARAGNGYTF	TGTGCCAGCAGTGCCCGTGCGGGGAATGGCTACACCTTC
TRBD1	TRBV19	TRBJ1-1	.	CASSILPTGAVITEAFF	TGTGCCAGTAGTATATTACCGACAGGGGCAGTAATAACTGAAGCTTTCTTT
TRBD2	TRBV11-2	TRBJ2-1	.	CASSLEGRGSATNEQFF	TGTGCCAGCAGCTTAGAGGGCCGCGGGAGCGCTACAAATGAGCAGTTCTTC
.	TRBV11-2	TRBJ2-7	.	CASSLDGGESYEQYF	TGTGCCAGCAGCTTAGATGGAGGGGAGTCCTACGAGCAGTACTTC
.	TRBV5-1	TRBJ2-5	.	CASSNGDQETQYF	TGCGCCAGCAGCAACGGGGACCAAGAGACCCAGTACTTC